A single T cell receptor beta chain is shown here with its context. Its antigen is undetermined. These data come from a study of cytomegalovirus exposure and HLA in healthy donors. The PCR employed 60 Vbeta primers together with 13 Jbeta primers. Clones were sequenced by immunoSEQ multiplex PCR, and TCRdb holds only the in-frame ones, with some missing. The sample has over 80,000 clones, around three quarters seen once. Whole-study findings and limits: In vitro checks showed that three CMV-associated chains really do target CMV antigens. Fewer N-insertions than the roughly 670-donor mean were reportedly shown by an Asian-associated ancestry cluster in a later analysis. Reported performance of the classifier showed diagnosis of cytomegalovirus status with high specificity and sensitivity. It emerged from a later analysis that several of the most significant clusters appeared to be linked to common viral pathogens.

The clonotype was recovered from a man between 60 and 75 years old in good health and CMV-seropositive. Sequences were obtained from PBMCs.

This CDR3 reads CASSFSGGTNTGELFF. The CDR3 coding sequence is TGTGCCAGCAGCTTCAGCGGGGGGACGAACACCGGGGAGCTGTTTTTT. V usage is TRBV9 and J usage is TRBJ2-2; 9 bases map to TRBD2. CDR3 length: 16 residues. Germline CDR1 is SGDLS and CDR2 is YYNGEE. The V and J ends lost 4 bases and 0 bases, in that order; junction bases with no gene match: 4. The complete variable domain, with remaining parts taken from reference TRBV9 and TRBJ2-2, reads DSGVTQTPKHLITATGQRVTLRCSPRSGDLSVYWYQQSLDQGLQFLIQYYNGEERAKGNILERFSAQQFPDLHSELNLSSLELGDSALYFCASSFSGGTNTGELFFGEGSRLTVL.